This T cell receptor (beta chain) was recovered during a study of cytomegalovirus exposure and HLA in healthy donors. Study summary: Early released data had about 85 million unique TCRs, all coming from HLA-typed donors. The Caucasian-associated ancestry cluster contained about four fifths of the 398 genotyped donors.

CDR3 length equals 15 residues. Germline assignment: CDR1 MDHEN and CDR2 SYDVKM. V gave up 3 bases and J gave up 4 bases; unmatched junction bases: 1. General study results and limits: Highest at DRB1 and lowest at HLA-C, TCR association rates differed among HLA loci in a later analysis.

In the PCR, 60 Vbeta and 13 Jbeta primers were used. Libraries were prepared by immunoSEQ multiplex PCR; TCRdb keeps only in-frame clonotypes and omits some of them. The repertoire includes approximately 100,000 clones, about 70% of them detected once, and less than 3.5% sits in the top ten. About this clone: Its antigen remains unidentified.

The chain joins TRBV28 to TRBJ2-1; 12 bases align to TRBD2. Sequences were obtained from PBMCs. The receptor was derived from a female donor in good health and CMV-seronegative. The CDR3 DNA reads as TGTGCCAGCAGTTTGACTAGCGGGAGTTACAATGAGCAGTTCTTC. Amino acids: CASSLTSGSYNEQFF.